What follows are 28 T cell receptor beta chains derived from one specimen sequenced in a study of cytomegalovirus exposure and HLA in healthy donors. 13 Jbeta primers and 60 Vbeta primers were used for the PCR. The assay was immunoSEQ multiplex PCR, and TCRdb's table has in-frame clones only and misses some. The table records about 110,000 clones, 70% to 85% of them present only once. Sequenced sample: PBMCs. These receptor sequences come from a boy between 10 and 17 years old in good health and CMV-seronegative.

This chain links TRBV9 with TRBJ2-7; D perhaps matches TRBD2 (5 bases). Trimming took 0 bases from V and 4 from J, leaving 14 bases between them. The CDR3 spans 15 residues. Germline V gene sequence: CDR1 SGDLS, CDR2 YYNGEE. CDR3 sequence reads: CASSVGLLAPYEQYF. The CDR3 nucleotides read TGTGCCAGCAGCGTAGGTTTGCTAGCTCCGTACGAGCAGTACTTC. Full variable domain (outside the CDR3, taken from reference TRBV9 and TRBJ2-7): DSGVTQTPKHLITATGQRVTLRCSPRSGDLSVYWYQQSLDQGLQFLIQYYNGEERAKGNILERFSAQQFPDLHSELNLSSLELGDSALYFCASSVGLLAPYEQYFGPGTRLTVT.

Of note for this clone: One end of the junction is discordant with germline, which a read error may explain. The same CDR3 can be traced to other DNA sequences in this sample. The CDR3 loop reads CASSEGSGPGLLFF. CDR3 nucleotide sequence: TGTGCCAGTAGTGAGGGGAGTGGCCCGGGACTACTGTTTTTT. V usage is TRBV25-1 and J usage is TRBJ1-4; possible D gene TRBD1, 5 bases. The CDR3 runs 14 residues. Germline V gives CDR1 MGHDK, CDR2 SYGVNS.

The chain links TRBV13 to TRBJ2-5, with TRBD1 matching over 11 bases. V gave up 7 bases and J gave up 3 bases; unmatched junction bases: 7. The CDR3 is 15 amino acids. Looked up from germline, CDR1 is PRHDT and CDR2 is FYEKMQ (reference sequence). Here the CDR3 reads CASTSGTGGKETQYF. The CDR3 DNA is TGTGCCAGCACCTCGGGGACAGGGGGAAAAGAGACCCAGTACTTC. The full variable domain, rest sourced from reference TRBV13 and TRBJ2-5, is AAGVIQSPRHLIKEKRETATLKCYPIPRHDTVYWYQQGPGQDPQFLISFYEKMQSDKGSIPDRFSAQQFSDYHSELNMSSLELGDSALYFCASTSGTGGKETQYFGPGTRLLVL.

This chain joins TRBV10-3 and TRBJ1-5; no reliable D call. V lost 2 bases to trimming and J lost 0 bases, with 5 bases between them. Germline-derived CDR1 and CDR2 are ENHRY and SYGVKD. The CDR3 has 14 residues. The CDR3, as DNA: TGTGCCATCAGTGAGGGGCCTAGCAATCAGCCCCAGCATTTT. Protein product: CAISEGPSNQPQHF.

This clone turned up a few times. CDR3 sequence reads: CASSTRGLLYGYTF. The CDR3 coding sequence is TGTGCCAGTAGTACCAGGGGCTTACTCTATGGCTACACCTTC. The chain employs TRBV19 and TRBJ1-2; tentative D call: TRBD1 (6 bases). The length of the CDR3 is 14 residues. Germline assignment: CDR1 LNHDA and CDR2 SQIVND (reference sequence). V shed 4 bases and J shed 4 bases, with 13 bases lying between them.

This clone has only a few counts. The chain uses TRBV28 and TRBJ1-2; D is uncertain. V lost 1 base to trimming and J lost 4 bases, with 13 bases between them. This CDR3 contains 15 residues. Germline CDR1 and CDR2: MDHEN and SYDVKM. The CDR3 here is CASSLSDLPTYGYTF. CDR3 sequence (DNA): TGTGCCAGCAGTTTATCCGACTTACCTACCTATGGCTACACCTTC.

This clone was detected only a few times. The V and J genes are TRBV5-1 and TRBJ2-1; D remains ambiguous. V was trimmed by 6 bases and J by 6 bases, leaving 19 bases between them. This CDR3 region has 15 residues. The V gene's germline CDR1 is SGHRS and CDR2 YFSETQ. As DNA, the CDR3 is TGCGCCAGCAACCCCTGGCCCGGGTGGTCCAATGAGCAGTTCTTC. Translating gives CASNPWPGWSNEQFF.

The J gene is TRBJ2-3, the V gene TRBV4-3, with 9 bases lining up with TRBD2. The trim removed 1 base at V and 4 bases at J, leaving 6 bases unmatched. This CDR3 has 16 residues. Germline V gene sequence: CDR1 LGHNA, CDR2 YSLEER. In DNA, the CDR3 is TGCGCCAGCAGCCAAGTCCTGCGGGGGGGCTCAGATACGCAGTATTTT. Its translation is CASSQVLRGGSDTQYF.

This clone was observed at least ten times. The rearrangement joins TRBV28 to TRBJ1-2; 9 nucleotides match TRBD1. The germline gives CDR1 MDHEN, CDR2 SYDVKM. The CDR3 is 16 amino acids. V gave up 5 bases and J gave up 0 bases; unmatched junction bases: 7. CDR3 sequence: CASSGEDRGANYGYTF. The CDR3, as DNA: TGTGCCAGCAGTGGGGAGGACAGGGGCGCTAACTATGGCTACACCTTC.

The rearrangement uses TRBV6-1 and TRBJ1-4; 7 nucleotides line up with TRBD1. V was pared by 6 bases and J by 8 bases, with 12 bases of the junction left unmatched. CDR3 length: 15 residues. Looked up from germline, CDR1 is MNHNS and CDR2 is SASEGT. The CDR3 DNA reads TGTGCCAGCAGGGGACAGCTCAGAACTAGGGAAAAACTGTTTTTT. This encodes CASRGQLRTREKLFF.

This rearrangement joins TRBV4-2 to TRBJ1-3; a weak D match, TRBD1 (6 bases). The V gene lost 1 base and the J gene lost 0 bases, with 7 bases spanning the gap. The germline V gene has CDR1 LGHNA and CDR2 YNFKEQ. The CDR3 spans 15 residues. The CDR3 DNA reads as TGTGCCAGCAGCCAAGCAGGGGACTCTGGAAACACCATATATTTT. Its translation: CASSQAGDSGNTIYF.

This chain joins TRBV5-1 and TRBJ2-6; 16 bases align to TRBD2. The CDR3 has 21 amino acids. V lost 2 bases to trimming and J lost 2 bases; unmatched junction nucleotides: 10. CDR1 SGHRS and CDR2 YFSETQ come from the germline V gene. CDR3 sequence reads: CASSLRGTSGRAFPGANVLTF. CDR3 bases: TGCGCCAGCAGCTTACGGGGGACTAGCGGGAGGGCCTTCCCTGGGGCCAACGTCCTGACTTTC.

The chain joins TRBV2 to TRBJ1-2; 11 bases match TRBD1. In germline, CDR1 is SNHLY, CDR2 FYNNEI. V trimming: 9 bases; J trimming: 7 bases; junction bases outside the gene matches: 7. The CDR3 is made up of 13 amino acids. CDR3 coding DNA: TGTGCCAGTCCCCGGACAGGGGGCGGTGGCTACACCTTC. Protein: CASPRTGGGGYTF. Full variable domain (missing parts from reference TRBV2 and TRBJ1-2): EPEVTQTPSHQVTQMGQEVILRCVPISNHLYFYWYRQILGQKVEFLVSFYNNEISEKSEIFDDQFSVERPDGSNFTLKIRSTKLEDSAMYFCASPRTGGGGYTFGSGTRLTVV.

The chain has TRBV2 and TRBJ1-1; 7 nucleotides align to TRBD1. Germline V gene lookup returns CDR1 SNHLY and CDR2 FYNNEI. The CDR3 contains 11 residues. The J segment lost 4 bases and the V segment lost 7 bases, leaving 0 bases of the junction unmatched. The CDR3 here is CASTGGTEAFF. Here the CDR3 DNA reads TGTGCCAGCACAGGGGGCACTGAAGCTTTCTTT.

The chain uses TRBV19 and TRBJ1-2; D remains ambiguous. The CDR3 runs to 11 residues. Germline V CDR1 and CDR2: LNHDA, SQIVND (reference sequence). With 7 bases removed from V and 2 bases from J, the gap between germline ends came to 5 bases. This CDR3 reads CASKLNYGYTF. In DNA, the CDR3 is TGTGCCAGTAAACTAAACTATGGCTACACCTTC.

J is TRBJ2-1 and V is TRBV30, with D perhaps TRBD2 (5 bases). Germline V CDR1 and CDR2: GTSNPN, SVGIG (reference sequence). This CDR3 is built from 16 residues. V lost 0 bases and J 0 bases, leaving 12 bases between the germline ends. CDR3 amino acids: CAWSVRGLPSYNEQFF. The CDR3 coding sequence is TGTGCCTGGAGTGTACGGGGTCTCCCCTCCTACAATGAGCAGTTCTTC. Full variable domain (outside the CDR3, taken from reference TRBV30 and TRBJ2-1): SQTIHQWPATLVQPVGSPLSLECTVEGTSNPNLYWYRQAAGRGLQLLFYSVGIGQISSEVPQNLSASRPQDRQFILSSKKLLLSDSGFYLCAWSVRGLPSYNEQFFGPGTRLTVL.

The chain joins TRBV28 to TRBJ1-1; D not resolved. Germline V gene data show CDR1 as MDHEN and CDR2 as SYDVKM. The V end lost 8 bases, the J end lost 8 bases, and 15 bases lay between the germline ends. The CDR3 loop spans 12 amino acids. The chain's CDR3 is CASLNTHREAFF. Here the CDR3 DNA reads TGTGCCAGCCTTAATACCCACCGGGAAGCTTTCTTT.

The V call is TRBV28, the J call TRBJ2-1; D uncertain. The CDR3 sequence is 16 residues long. Trimming left V 4 bases short and J 4 bases short, with 17 bases between. Germline V gene data show CDR1 as MDHEN and CDR2 as SYDVKM. CDR3 sequence (DNA): TGTGCCAGCAGTTCCCACGTTGGCAGTTTTTACAATGAGCAGTTCTTC. This encodes CASSSHVGSFYNEQFF.

V gene TRBV5-1 combines with J gene TRBJ1-5; the D gene is possibly TRBD1 (6 bases). The V and J ends lost 3 bases and 2 bases respectively, with 9 bases between them. Germline CDR1 reads SGHRS; CDR2 reads YFSETQ. The CDR3 loop spans 14 amino acids. The CDR3 sequence is CASSWAGGNQPQHF. CDR3 sequence (DNA): TGCGCCAGCAGCTGGGCAGGGGGCAATCAGCCCCAGCATTTT.

The chain has TRBV28 and TRBJ2-7; 11 bases are a match to TRBD1. Germline values: CDR1 MDHEN, CDR2 SYDVKM. V was pared by 5 bases and J by 6 bases, with 9 bases of the junction left unmatched. This CDR3 is 15 amino acids long. CDR3 residues: CASSRTGQGGGEQYF. The CDR3 DNA is TGTGCCAGCAGTCGTACGGGACAGGGGGGTGGCGAGCAGTACTTC.

The rearrangement links TRBV10-2 to TRBJ2-7; 8 positions agree with TRBD1. This CDR3 comprises 15 residues. With 6 bases clipped from V and 1 base from J, the junction kept 8 bases outside the gene matches. Per germline, CDR1 WSHSY and CDR2 SAAADI. CDR3 region: CASRETDRVSYEQYF. The DNA of the CDR3 is TGCGCCAGCAGAGAGACGGACAGGGTATCCTACGAGCAGTACTTC.

The rearrangement links TRBV5-1 to TRBJ2-1; 12 bases are shared with TRBD2. Germline V lookup: CDR1 SGHRS, CDR2 YFSETQ. The length of the CDR3 is 15 residues. The junction had 4 bases not matched to a gene; V was cut back by 4 bases and J by 5 bases. As DNA, the CDR3 is TGCGCCAGCAGCCCAGGACTAGCGGGGAACAATGAGCAGTTCTTC. Its protein is CASSPGLAGNNEQFF.

This rearrangement joins TRBV15 to TRBJ1-5, with D perhaps matching TRBD1 (6 bases). There are 14 residues in the CDR3. V lost 6 bases and J lost 0, with 9 bases in between. Germline values: CDR1 LNHNV, CDR2 YYDKDF (reference sequence). CDR3 residues: CATRAGVSNQPQHF. CDR3 DNA sequence: TGTGCCACCAGGGCAGGGGTTAGCAATCAGCCCCAGCATTTT.

The chain employs TRBV5-1 and TRBJ2-2; no firm D call. The germline V gene has CDR1 SGHRS and CDR2 YFSETQ. Trimming shortened V by 6 bases and J by 7 bases, and 7 bases separated the two germline ends. CDR3 length: 11 residues. In DNA, the CDR3 is TGCGCCAGCAAAGCCGGCGGGGAGCTGTTTTTT. Protein: CASKAGGELFF.

The chain combines TRBV7-2 with TRBJ1-3; the D gene is possibly TRBD1 (5 bases). The CDR3 covers 14 residues. Germline CDR1 and CDR2: SGHTA and FQGNSA. V lost 7 bases and J lost 4, with 14 bases in between. DNA for the CDR3: TGTGCCAGCACCACTCCGGGGGGAGGAAACACCATATATTTT. Translated, it gives CASTTPGGGNTIYF.

The chain couples TRBV6-5 to TRBJ1-1; D is unresolved. The CDR3 has 13 residues. Germline CDR1 is MNHEY and CDR2 is SVGAGI. V was clipped by 0 bases and J by 4 bases, with 6 bases between them. DNA of the CDR3: TGTGCCAGCAGTTACTCGAGGTCCACTGAAGCTTTCTTT. Translated: CASSYSRSTEAFF.

The chain carries TRBV6-5 and TRBJ1-1, with 7 bases aligning to TRBD1. The junction had 5 bases not matched to a gene; V was cut back by 7 bases and J by 0 bases. The CDR3 is 14 amino acids. The germline gives CDR1 MNHEY, CDR2 SVGAGI. This CDR3 is CASTQGQLNTEAFF. The CDR3 bases are TGTGCCAGCACCCAGGGACAGCTGAACACTGAAGCTTTCTTT.

V and J are TRBV4-3 and TRBJ2-7, with D hard to call. From germline, CDR1 is LGHNA and CDR2 YSLEER. This CDR3 has 15 residues. Deletions cut 4 bases from V and 2 bases from J, with 15 bases between. The CDR3 DNA is TGCGCCAGCAGCCCGCAGTATGAGGTCACCTACGAGCAGTACTTC. Amino acid sequence: CASSPQYEVTYEQYF.